This T cell receptor (beta chain) originates from a study of blood T cell repertoires in COVID-19 (dated by TCRdb to the early 2020s). Background on the whole study: Samples covering the acute and convalescent phases of COVID-19 were provided by collaborators in the United States, Italy and Spain. The material from the prospective study consisted of cDNA or gDNA derived from T cells, B-cell-depleted T cells, or PBMCs. The dataset comprised deeply sampled blood TCRbeta repertoires from subjects exposed to, actively infected with, or recovered from COVID-19. A freely available public database, intended as a resource for researchers studying the immune response to SARS-CoV-2, is where the repertoires were released. The samples were drawn from two sources: the first 160 participants of the ongoing ImmuneRACE study, and 1,000 to 1,500 subjects contributed by 6 global collaborators. Nearly every sample came with metadata listing a de-identified subject ID, COVID-19 status, age in years and sex. Where available, HLA class I and class II types were obtained from metadata supplied by the sample provider rather than from assay-based typing.

General findings and caveats noted by the study authors: The amount of clinical and demographic metadata varied by source and participant and was provided uncurated.

The collaborating institutions used their own protocols to collect whole blood in K2EDTA tubes. For TCRbeta analysis, collaborators shipped samples in one of three forms: frozen whole blood, isolated PBMCs, or DNA extracted from either of those sample types. TCRbeta CDR3 regions were amplified from genomic DNA using the immunoSEQ Assay, a bias-controlled multiplex PCR. From the authors' description of their analysis: The number of nucleated cells in each sample was estimated by amplification of reference gene primers within the assay. Sequence reads were collapsed and filtered to measure the absolute abundance of every unique TCRbeta CDR3 rearrangement. For each sample, productive Simpson clonality was calculated by taking the square root of Simpson's diversity index across productive rearrangements. TCRdb limited this immuneACCESS table to in-frame rearrangements with V and J called. A share of clones is missing; checked studies link under half to unresolved V genes, and the rest is unexplained. V, J and clone size are those of that table, while D and trimming were read from the DNA. Across this sample there are over 150,000 clones, with 83% seen only once. Jointly, the top ten make up roughly 2% of the sample.

As concerns this clone: Its antigen is still unknown. Base qualities are not at hand, and no much larger clone is one base apart.

From its cysteine to its phenylalanine, the CDR3 spans 16 amino acids. Only the CDR3 part of the read is kept: 48 bases, read in frame from the first base. Via the germline V gene (reference sequence), CDR1 is MNHEY and CDR2 SMNVEV. At the junction V is shortened by 2 bases and J by 1 base, with 14 bases in between. The sequenced sample consisted of peripheral blood. The rearrangement combines TRBV27 with TRBJ1-1, with the D gene call left open. This receptor was identified in a woman older than 75 with acute or convalescent COVID-19. The nucleotides are TGTGCCAGCAGTTTAGAGGGTGATTGGGGGAACACTGAAGCTTTCTTT. This codes for CASSLEGDWGNTEAFF.